The table lists the clone carrying this T cell receptor (beta chain) with many counts. Its cognate antigen is unknown. The CDR3 runs 17 residues. Germline trimming cut 0 bases from V and 3 bases from J; bases unmatched to any gene: 9. Per germline, CDR1 MGHRA and CDR2 YSYEKL. The data were taken from a study of T-cell memory formation after mild COVID-19. Regarding the study as a whole: From day 15 to 85, contracting clones were balanced between CD4 and CD8, whereas later expanders leaned toward CD4+. Mostly located in CM and EM were contracting CD4+ clones, with contracting CD8+ clones located in EMRA. Some clones that responded turned up in pre-infection memory, which suggests that cross-reactive memory joined in. Second-wave clones reaching peak frequency on day 37 lacked confirmed SARS-CoV-2 specificity.

TCRdb reprocessed the 5' RACE reads with MiXCR, giving one entry per CDR3 protein. There are 500,000 to 650,000 distinct CDR3 sequences in the sample; about a fifth occur only once, and 7.5% to 9.5% lies in the top ten. The rearrangement uses TRBV4-1 and TRBJ1-2, with 8 bases matching TRBD1. The TCR was taken from an adult woman who had mild COVID-19 (a few samples of this study predate the infection). Cell type and time point are not known. The sample comprised PBMCs or a T cell subset sorted from them (not recorded which). CDR3 amino acids: CASSQEAGGSIDYGYTF. For the CDR3, the DNA is TGCGCCAGCAGCCAAGAAGCAGGGGGCTCCATCGACTATGGCTACACCTTC.